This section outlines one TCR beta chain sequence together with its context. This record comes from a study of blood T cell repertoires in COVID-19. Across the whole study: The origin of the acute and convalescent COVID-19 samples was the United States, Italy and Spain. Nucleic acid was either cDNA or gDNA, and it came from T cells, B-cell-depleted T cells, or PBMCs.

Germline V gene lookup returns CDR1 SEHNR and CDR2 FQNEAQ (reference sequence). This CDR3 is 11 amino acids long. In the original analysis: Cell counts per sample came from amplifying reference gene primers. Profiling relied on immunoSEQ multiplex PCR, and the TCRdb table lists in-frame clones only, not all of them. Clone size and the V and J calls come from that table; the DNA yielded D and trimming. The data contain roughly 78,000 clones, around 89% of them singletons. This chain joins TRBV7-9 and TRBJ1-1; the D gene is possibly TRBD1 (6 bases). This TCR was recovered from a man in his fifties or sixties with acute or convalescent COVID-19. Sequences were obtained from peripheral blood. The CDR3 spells CAGGENTEAFF. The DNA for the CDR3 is TGTGCTGGGGGCGAGAACACTGAAGCTTTCTTT. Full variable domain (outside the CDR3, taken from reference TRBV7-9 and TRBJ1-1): DTGVSQNPRHKITKRGQNVTFRCDPISEHNRLYWYRQTLGQGPEFLTYFQNEAQLEKSRLLSDRFSAERPKGSFSTLEIQRTEQGDSAMYLCAGGENTEAFFGQGTRLTVV.